A selection of T cell receptor beta chains follows, all from one sample in a study of CD8+ T cells in alopecia areata. Produced via immunoSEQ multiplex PCR; TCRdb's table is partial and in-frame only. The sample includes about 200,000 clones, 56% of them seen just once. The source material was CD8+ T cells sorted from blood. Receptors originate from a human donor in good health. Both conserved end residues are part of each CDR3. D genes are given only for firm matches. Part of the rows lack a size; the others show once, few, many or a class for expanded clones.

j_call | clone_size | v_call | d_call | cdr3_aa | cdr3_nt
TRBJ2-5 | - | TRBV27 | - | CASKERSWGETQYF | TGTGCCAGCAAGGAGCGGTCATGGGGGGAGACCCAGTACTTC
TRBJ2-7 | - | TRBV5-1 | TRBD1 | CASSLTGTGSEQYF | TGCGCCAGCAGCCTCACCGGGACAGGGTCGGAGCAGTACTTC
TRBJ2-5 | once | TRBV5-1 | - | CASRWDAQETQYF | TGCGCCAGCAGGTGGGACGCCCAAGAGACCCAGTACTTC
TRBJ1-6 | - | TRBV2 | - | CASSEGPLDRGNSPLHF | TGTGCCAGCAGTGAAGGGCCCTTGGACCGAGGGAATTCACCCCTCCACTTT
TRBJ2-1 | few | TRBV2 | - | CASSEFRGLYNEQFF | TGTGCCAGCAGTGAGTTTCGGGGCCTTTACAATGAGCAGTTCTTC
TRBJ2-1 | - | TRBV30 | TRBD2 | CASHPGGANEQFF | TGTGCCTCCCACCCGGGGGGGGCTAATGAGCAGTTCTTC
TRBJ1-6 | - | TRBV7-8 | TRBD1 | CASSQGGQGSYNSPLHF | TGTGCCAGCAGCCAGGGGGGACAGGGGTCCTATAATTCACCCCTCCACTTT
TRBJ2-1 | - | TRBV28 | - | CASSLSDEQFF | TGTGCCAGCAGTTTGTCCGATGAGCAGTTCTTC
TRBJ1-1 | - | TRBV29-1 | TRBD1 | CSFRGDSLNTEAFF | TGCAGCTTCCGAGGGGACAGCTTGAACACTGAAGCTTTCTTT
TRBJ2-5 | - | TRBV25-1 | - | CASRGSGVEETQYF | TGTGCCAGCAGAGGGTCCGGGGTTGAAGAGACCCAGTACTTC
TRBJ2-1 | few | TRBV7-9 | TRBD2 | CASSLVLAGGYNEQFF | TGTGCCAGCAGCTTAGTCCTAGCGGGGGGCTACAATGAGCAGTTCTTC
TRBJ1-1 | - | TRBV7-3 | TRBD1 | CASSFVKDRGNTEAFF | TGTGCCAGCAGCTTTGTCAAGGACAGGGGGAACACTGAAGCTTTCTTT
TRBJ1-1 | - | TRBV29-1 | - | CSVQGTEAFF | TGCAGCGTTCAGGGGACTGAAGCTTTCTTT
TRBJ1-4 | - | TRBV23-1 | - | CASSQMGSNEKLFF | TGCGCCAGCAGTCAAATGGGGTCTAATGAAAAACTGTTTTTT
TRBJ2-2 | - | TRBV29-1 | - | CSVEGLAHGELFF | TGCAGCGTTGAAGGCCTAGCCCACGGGGAGCTGTTTTTT
TRBJ2-2 | large | TRBV13 | TRBD2 | CASSFPGLVTGELFF | TGTGCCAGCAGCTTCCCGGGACTAGTGACCGGGGAGCTGTTTTTT